Shown below are 14 T cell receptor beta chains from a single sample sequenced in a study of blood T cell repertoires in COVID-19 (dated by TCRdb to the early 2020s). Preparation of the library involved the immunoSEQ multiplex PCR assay. TCRdb re-hosts the immuneACCESS table, in-frame sequences only. Its copies lack some clones; in the studies checked, an unresolved V gene accounts for under half of them, and the cause for the rest is not known. This sample has 150,000 or so clones in its table, and more than 75% of those were observed once. Clones ranked in the top ten supply 0.45% to 0.6% of the sample. Sequenced: peripheral blood. The receptors were gathered from a man in his 60s with COVID-19, enrolled during active disease.

The rearrangement uses TRBV10-3 and TRBJ2-5, with TRBD1 identical over 10 bases. The CDR3 covers 14 residues. V lost 6 bases to trimming and J lost 4 bases; unmatched junction nucleotides: 5. Germline CDR1 reads ENHRY; CDR2 reads SYGVKD. The CDR3 DNA reads as TGTGCCATCAGCGGGGACAGGGGTTCAGAGACCCAGTACTTC. Protein product: CAISGDRGSETQYF.

The chain recombines TRBV11-3 with TRBJ2-7; TRBD1 matches at 8 bases. Germline V gene data show CDR1 as SGHNT and CDR2 as YENEEA. This CDR3 is built from 17 residues. Germline trimming cut 7 bases from V and 3 bases from J; bases unmatched to any gene: 17. The CDR3 reads CASTPGQGKGFVYEQYF. CDR3 nucleotide sequence: TGTGCCAGCACCCCCGGACAGGGTAAGGGTTTTGTCTACGAGCAGTACTTC.

On this clone: This sample also contains other DNA sequences that code for the same CDR3. This rearrangement joins TRBV28 to TRBJ1-5, with D perhaps TRBD1 (6 bases). The V gene's germline CDR1 is MDHEN and CDR2 SYDVKM. The CDR3 is 14 residues long. V was cut by 6 bases and J by 2 bases, with 11 bases left in between. CDR3 DNA sequence: TGTGCCAGCAGCCGGGGGGCAGGCAATCAGCCCCAGCATTTT. It codes for CASSRGAGNQPQHF. Filled out from reference TRBV28 and TRBJ1-5, the complete variable domain reads DVKVTQSSRYLVKRTGEKVFLECVQDMDHENMFWYRQDPGLGLRLIYFSYDVKMKEKGDIPEGYSVSREKKERFSLILESASTNQTSMYLCASSRGAGNQPQHFGDGTRLSIL.

V gene TRBV6-2 or TRBV6-3 combines with J gene TRBJ1-3, with D possibly TRBD1 on 6 matching bases. V shed 0 bases and J shed 0 bases, with 9 bases lying between them. The CDR3 loop spans 16 amino acids. From germline, CDR1 is MNHEY and CDR2 SVGEGT. This CDR3 reads CASSYSGQLSGNTIYF. The CDR3 DNA is TGTGCCAGCAGTTACTCGGGACAACTCTCTGGAAACACCATATATTTT.

In this sample, this clone turned up a few times. The chain links TRBV27 to TRBJ1-1; no reliable D call. Trimming cost V 0 bases and J 1 base, with 6 bases left between them. Germline V CDR1 and CDR2: MNHEY, SMNVEV (reference sequence). This CDR3 has 14 residues. Here the CDR3 reads CASSLSVSNTEAFF. In nucleotides, the CDR3 is TGTGCCAGCAGTTTATCCGTGTCGAACACTGAAGCTTTCTTT.

The V and J genes are TRBV4-3 and TRBJ2-3, with TRBD1 matching 7 bases. This CDR3 contains 16 residues. The junction had 9 bases not matched to a gene; V was cut back by 3 bases and J by 3 bases. The germline V gene has CDR1 LGHNA and CDR2 YSLEER. CDR3 sequence reads: CASSHTDRALTDTQYF. DNA of the CDR3: TGCGCCAGCAGCCACACAGACAGGGCCCTGACAGATACGCAGTATTTT.

The genes are TRBV28 and TRBJ1-5; D gene ambiguous. CDR3 length: 15 residues. Germline V CDR1 and CDR2: MDHEN, SYDVKM. V lost 1 base, J lost 3 bases, and 10 bases lay in between. The CDR3, as DNA: TGTGCCAGCAGTTTATCCCTATATGACAATCAGCCCCAGCATTTT. Translating it yields CASSLSLYDNQPQHF.

This chain joins TRBV19 and TRBJ2-2; 7 bases match TRBD2. Trimming cost V 6 bases and J 2 bases; bases outside gene matches: 9. The CDR3 extends over 16 amino acids. The V gene's germline CDR1 is LNHDA and CDR2 SQIVND (reference sequence). The CDR3 coding sequence is TGTGCCAGTAGCCGGACGGGGGGTGCTAACACCGGGGAGCTGTTTTTT. It yields the protein CASSRTGGANTGELFF.

The V call is TRBV28, the J call TRBJ1-2; D gene unclear. The V gene lost 3 bases and the J gene lost 7 bases, with 21 bases spanning the gap. The CDR3 runs 16 residues. The germline CDR1 and CDR2 sequences are MDHEN and SYDVKM. CDR3 in DNA: TGTGCCAGCAGTTTGGCGACTCCCGGAGGAATCGGTGGCTACACCTTC. Translation: CASSLATPGGIGGYTF.

The chain employs TRBV6-6 and TRBJ2-2, with D perhaps matching TRBD2 (6 bases). V lost 4 bases and J 2 bases, leaving 8 bases between the germline ends. The germline V gene encodes CDR1 MNHNY and CDR2 SVGAGI (reference sequence). CDR3 length: 14 residues. The CDR3 region is CASSFSGNTGELFF. CDR3 sequence (DNA): TGTGCCAGCAGTTTTAGCGGCAACACCGGGGAGCTGTTTTTT.

J is TRBJ2-2 and V is TRBV11-1, with TRBD2 matching over 11 bases. Germline loops: CDR1 SGHAT, CDR2 FQDESV (reference sequence). The CDR3 extends over 15 amino acids. The J segment lost 5 bases and the V segment lost 5 bases, leaving 4 bases of the junction unmatched. CDR3 sequence reads: CASSHSGGGTGELFF. CDR3 sequence (DNA): TGTGCCAGCAGCCATAGCGGGGGGGGAACCGGGGAGCTGTTTTTT.

This clone was counted a few times. The CDR3 DNA reads TGTGCCAGCAGCACCGCACCGGGACAGGGGAAGCCCCAGCATTTT. This sequence encodes CASSTAPGQGKPQHF. V is TRBV2 and J is TRBJ1-5; 10 nucleotides match TRBD1. Per germline, CDR1 SNHLY and CDR2 FYNNEI. The trim removed 6 bases at V and 8 bases at J, leaving 10 bases unmatched. The CDR3 is 15 residues long.

V is TRBV5-1 and J is TRBJ1-1; a weak D match, TRBD1 (5 bases). V was clipped by 4 bases and J by 4 bases, with 17 bases between them. This CDR3 region has 15 residues. Germline CDR1 and CDR2: SGHRS and YFSETQ. CDR3 amino acids: CASSASGGGGTEAFF. DNA of the CDR3: TGCGCCAGCAGCGCATCAGGTGGGGGAGGCACTGAAGCTTTCTTT.

J is TRBJ1-4 and V is TRBV6-6, with D possibly matching TRBD1 (5 bases). Trimming took off 5 bases at V and 6 bases at J, with 13 bases between the two ends. The CDR3 sequence is 14 residues long. From germline, CDR1 is MNHNY and CDR2 SVGAGI (reference sequence). This chain's CDR3 is CASSRTGFDEKLFF. The CDR3 DNA reads TGTGCCAGCAGTCGAACAGGATTTGATGAAAAACTGTTTTTT.